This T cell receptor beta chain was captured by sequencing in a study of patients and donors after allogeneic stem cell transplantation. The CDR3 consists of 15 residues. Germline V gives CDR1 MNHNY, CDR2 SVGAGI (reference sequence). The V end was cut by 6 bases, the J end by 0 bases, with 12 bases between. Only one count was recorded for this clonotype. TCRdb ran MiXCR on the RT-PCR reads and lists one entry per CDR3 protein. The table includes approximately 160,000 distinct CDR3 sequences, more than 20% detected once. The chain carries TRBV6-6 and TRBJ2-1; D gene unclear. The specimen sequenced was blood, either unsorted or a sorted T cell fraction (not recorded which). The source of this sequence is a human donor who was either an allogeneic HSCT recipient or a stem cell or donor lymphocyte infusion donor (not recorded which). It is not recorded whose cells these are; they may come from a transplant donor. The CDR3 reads CASRPDYSSYNEQFF. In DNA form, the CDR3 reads TGTGCCAGCAGACCTGATTATAGCTCCTACAATGAGCAGTTCTTC.